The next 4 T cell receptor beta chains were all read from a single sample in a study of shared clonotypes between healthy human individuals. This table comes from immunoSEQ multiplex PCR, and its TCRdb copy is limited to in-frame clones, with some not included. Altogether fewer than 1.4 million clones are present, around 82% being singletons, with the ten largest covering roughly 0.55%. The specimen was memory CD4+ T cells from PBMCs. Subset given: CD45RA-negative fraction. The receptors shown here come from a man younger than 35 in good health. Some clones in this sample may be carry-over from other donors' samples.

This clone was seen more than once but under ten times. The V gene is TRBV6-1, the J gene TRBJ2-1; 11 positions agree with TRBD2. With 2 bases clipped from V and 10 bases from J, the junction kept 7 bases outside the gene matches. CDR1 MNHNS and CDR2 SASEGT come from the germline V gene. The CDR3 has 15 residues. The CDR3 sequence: CASSEFSGRVLEQFF. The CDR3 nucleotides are TGTGCCAGCAGTGAATTTAGCGGGAGGGTCTTGGAGCAGTTCTTC.

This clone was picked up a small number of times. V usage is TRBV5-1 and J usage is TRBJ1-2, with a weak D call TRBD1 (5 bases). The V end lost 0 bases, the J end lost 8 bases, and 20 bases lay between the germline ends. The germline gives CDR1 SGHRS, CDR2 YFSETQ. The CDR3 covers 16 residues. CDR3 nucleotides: TGCGCCAGCAGCTTGGCCCCCCTCGGGGGGTCGGGGGGCTACACCTTC. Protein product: CASSLAPLGGSGGYTF.

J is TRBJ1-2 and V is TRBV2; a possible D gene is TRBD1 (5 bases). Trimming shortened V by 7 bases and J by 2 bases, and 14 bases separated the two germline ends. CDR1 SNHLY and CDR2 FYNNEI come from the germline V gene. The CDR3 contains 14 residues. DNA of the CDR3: TGTGCCAGCAATCAACGGCGGGGGAACTATGGCTACACCTTC. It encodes CASNQRRGNYGYTF.

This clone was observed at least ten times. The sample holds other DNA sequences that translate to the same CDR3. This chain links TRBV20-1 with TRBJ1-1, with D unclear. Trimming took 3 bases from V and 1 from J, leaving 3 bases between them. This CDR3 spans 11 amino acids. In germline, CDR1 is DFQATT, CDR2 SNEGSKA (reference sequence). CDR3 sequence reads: CSASENTEAFF. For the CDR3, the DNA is TGCAGTGCTAGTGAGAACACTGAAGCTTTCTTT.